Sequencing of this TCR beta chain was carried out in a study of T cell responses to AZD1222 COVID-19 vaccine (dated by TCRdb to 2020 to 2023). About the investigation overall: Because spike-specific TCR depth and breadth did not differ between the two schedules, AZD1222 recipients who got a second dose at roughly 4 weeks were pooled with those who got a second dose at roughly 12 weeks. Enrollment into the trials was organized by age into subgroups of 18-55, 56-69 and 70-plus years, and those subgroups contained 148, 28 and 57 TCR-sequenced participants, respectively. TCR sequencing was performed for roughly 250 trial participants, of whom about 210 were given two doses of AZD1222 and some 26 were given two doses of MenACWY control vaccine.

What this sample's time point label stands for: baseline before first vaccination. Vaccinee samples came from UK trials COV001 and COV002, including a single-blind randomized controlled phase 2/3 trial of AZD1222 (ChAdOx1 nCoV-19) in healthy adults. Trial participant PBMC samples were collected at day 0 and day 28 after the second dose for TCRbeta chain sequencing. CDR1 and CDR2 are read off the germline V gene (reference sequence) as LNHNV and YYDKDF. The CDR3, cysteine through phenylalanine, is 17 amino acids long. Only the CDR3 DNA stays, 51 bases, in frame from base 1. Trimming removed 1 base from V and 0 bases from J, leaving 13 bases between the germline ends. Comment on this clone: No cognate antigen has been identified for it. No qualities accompany the bases; no much larger clone lies one base away.

Beyond this particular receptor, the publication reports: The 56-69-year group was small, and its depth increase did not reach significance, likely because of low power. Participants were mostly white British, with more females than males. The authors suggested clonal diversity may have been underestimated. Conclusions about previously exposed vaccinees were limited because only a handful of AZD1222 recipients were SARS-CoV-2 seropositive at baseline. Because no day 14 peak-response samples were available, repertoires were characterized only after the peak T cell response. Reportedly, close to half of the unique spike-specific TCRs recognized epitopes lying outside the regions that are mutated in the B.1.351 and B.1.1.7 variants. The vaccine-associated CD4 TCRs covered the entire spike protein, and the dominant responses fell in regions 160-218 and 743-854. After two AZD1222 doses, both the breadth and the depth of spike-specific TCRs were significantly higher than at day 0 and than in MenACWY recipients.

The CDR3 regions of human TCRbeta chains were subjected to immunosequencing. The authors processed their data as follows. Repertoire TCRs were checked for matches against a reference library of SARS-CoV-2-specific TCRs that had been generated using the MIRA antigen-specificity platform. Breadth was defined as the fraction of unique TCRs that were SARS-CoV-2-associated. Depth was defined as the fraction of total T cells that were SARS-CoV-2-associated. Each spike-specific TCR was assigned to its reactive spike region and to a CD4 or CD8 class using the MIRA data. Log10-transformed breadth and depth values were compared by one-way ANOVA with Sidak's multiple comparisons tests. The clones in this table, taken by TCRdb from immuneACCESS, are in-frame only. Not every clone is retained; where verified, under half of the shortfall comes from an unresolved V gene, and the cause of the rest is unknown. Clone size and the V and J calls come from that table; the DNA yielded D and trimming. The sample profile shows roughly 150,000 clones; 80% to 90% of them were found once. Less than 9.5% of the sample goes to the ten largest clones.

The source was peripheral blood, collected on day 0 of AZD1222 vaccination. The chain is made from TRBV15 and TRBJ1-3; a tentative D call is TRBD1 (5 bases match). The sequence was collected from an adult in good health. The CDR3 protein: CATSRGDSLPSGNTIYF. Here is the DNA: TGTGCCACCAGCAGAGGAGACAGCCTTCCCTCTGGAAACACCATATATTTT.